The 26 T cell receptor beta chains reported below all come from one sample, sequenced in a study of blood T cell repertoires in COVID-19. Only in-frame clones appear in the TCRdb table, and some are missing; sequencing was by immunoSEQ multiplex PCR. The repertoire holds roughly 230,000 clones, with around 88% as singletons. What was sequenced was peripheral blood. The source is a man between 35 and 55 years old with active or convalescent COVID-19.

V usage is TRBV7-2 and J usage is TRBJ1-2; D perhaps matches TRBD1 (6 bases). Per the germline V gene, CDR1 is SGHTA and CDR2 is FQGNSA. With 5 bases removed from V and 1 base from J, the gap between germline ends came to 14 bases. This CDR3 is 15 amino acids long. CDR3 DNA sequence: TGTGCCAGCAGCCGCCGGGACATTTTTAACTATGGCTACACCTTC. Residues: CASSRRDIFNYGYTF.

The rearrangement uses TRBV7-6 and TRBJ2-1; weak D call: TRBD2 (5 bases). The CDR3 is made up of 13 amino acids. V was pared by 5 bases and J by 4 bases, with 9 bases between. The V gene's germline CDR1 is SGHVS and CDR2 FNYEAQ. DNA for the CDR3: TGTGCCAGCAGCCCGAGGAGGTACAATGAGCAGTTCTTC. This sequence encodes CASSPRRYNEQFF.

The rearrangement links TRBV5-6 to TRBJ2-4, with 8 bases identical to TRBD2. CDR1 SGHDT and CDR2 YYEEEE come from the germline V gene. V was pared by 1 base and J by 0 bases, with 3 bases of the junction left unmatched. The CDR3 has 16 residues. The CDR3 loop is CASSLWRGVAKNIQYF. CDR3 coding DNA: TGTGCCAGCAGCTTGTGGCGGGGGGTAGCCAAAAACATTCAGTACTTC.

CDR3 sequence reads: CASSQKDRSRDTEAFF. The CDR3 region has the DNA TGTGCCAGCTCCCAGAAGGACAGATCGAGGGACACTGAAGCTTTCTTT. The genes are TRBV18 and TRBJ1-1, with TRBD1 as a possible D gene (6 bases). The CDR3 spans 16 residues. The germline CDR1 and CDR2 sequences are KGHSH and LQKENI. Trimming took 6 bases from V and 3 from J, leaving 20 bases between them.

This clone was seen a single time. This chain joins TRBV5-1 and TRBJ2-3, with D perhaps matching TRBD1 (6 bases). The length of the CDR3 is 17 residues. Germline CDR1 and CDR2: SGHRS and YFSETQ. The V gene lost 0 bases and the J gene lost 3 bases, with 17 bases spanning the gap. CDR3 sequence: CASSLVSRGHGTDTQYF. The CDR3 nucleotides read TGCGCCAGCAGCTTGGTGTCTCGGGGACATGGAACAGATACGCAGTATTTT.

The chain has TRBV5-5 and TRBJ1-2, with TRBD1 matching over 8 bases. The CDR3 runs 14 residues. V lost 1 base, J lost 3 bases, and 2 bases stayed unmatched. Germline loops: CDR1 SGHKS, CDR2 YYEKEE (reference sequence). The DNA of the CDR3 is TGTGCCAGCAGCTTGTCGACAGGGGACTATGGCTACACCTTC. This encodes CASSLSTGDYGYTF.

This clone is a singleton in its sample. This chain joins TRBV6-5 and TRBJ2-7; no clear D gene. There are 12 residues in the CDR3. The V end lost 5 bases, the J end lost 0 bases, and 5 bases lay between the germline ends. In germline, CDR1 is MNHEY, CDR2 SVGAGI. The CDR3 DNA reads TGTGCCAGCAGTCTCAGCTCCTACGAGCAGTACTTC. This codes for CASSLSSYEQYF.

V usage is TRBV5-1 and J usage is TRBJ2-2; D is undetermined. The CDR3 extends over 15 amino acids. Germline V gives CDR1 SGHRS, CDR2 YFSETQ. V lost 4 bases, J lost 5 bases, and 15 bases lay in between. The CDR3: CASSPYYTGTGELFF. DNA of the CDR3: TGCGCCAGCAGCCCCTACTATACCGGGACCGGGGAGCTGTTTTTT.

The rearrangement joins TRBV24-1 to TRBJ1-1; no definite D call. CDR1 KGHDR and CDR2 SFDVKD come from the germline V gene. CDR3 length: 15 residues. V lost 2 bases and J lost 4, with 13 bases in between. For the CDR3, the DNA is TGTGCCACCAGTGATTCGCGACTCCTAGGCACTGAAGCTTTCTTT. Protein sequence: CATSDSRLLGTEAFF.

The V gene is TRBV7-2, the J gene TRBJ2-1, with 10 bases aligning to TRBD2. Trimming took 1 base from V and 8 from J; bases not matched to a gene: 8. The germline V gene has CDR1 SGHTA and CDR2 FQGNSA. The CDR3 loop spans 16 amino acids. The CDR3 DNA reads TGTGCCAGCAGCTTAGAAGCGGGGGGGCCATTCCATGAGCAGTTCTTC. It translates to CASSLEAGGPFHEQFF.

V and J are TRBV30 and TRBJ2-7; 7 bases fit TRBD1. This CDR3 is built from 13 residues. With 0 bases clipped from V and 5 bases from J, the junction kept 4 bases outside the gene matches. The V gene's germline CDR1 is GTSNPN and CDR2 SVGIG (reference sequence). For the CDR3, the DNA is TGTGCCTGGAGTGTAAGAGGGGGCAACGAGCAGTACTTC. Translating it yields CAWSVRGGNEQYF.

V and J are TRBV27 and TRBJ1-4; D possibly corresponds to TRBD1 (6 bases). The germline CDR1 and CDR2 sequences are MNHEY and SMNVEV (reference sequence). This CDR3 contains 15 residues. Deletions cut 6 bases from V and 0 bases from J, with 11 bases between. This CDR3 is CASRLQGPTNEKLFF. The CDR3 DNA follows: TGTGCCAGCAGACTACAGGGACCAACTAATGAAAAACTGTTTTTT. The full variable domain, rest sourced from reference TRBV27 and TRBJ1-4, is EAQVTQNPRYLITVTGKKLTVTCSQNMNHEYMSWYRQDPGLGLRQIYYSMNVEVTDKGDVPEGYKVSRKEKRNFPLILESPSPNQTSLYFCASRLQGPTNEKLFFGSGTQLSVL.

The V call is TRBV9, the J call TRBJ2-3; TRBD1 agrees at 7 bases. Germline loops: CDR1 SGDLS, CDR2 YYNGEE. The CDR3 has 17 residues. V lost 1 base to trimming and J lost 0 bases; unmatched junction nucleotides: 8. CDR3 DNA sequence: TGTGCCAGCAGCGTACACAGAAGGGGGCTAAGCACAGATACGCAGTATTTT. Amino acids: CASSVHRRGLSTDTQYF.

The gene calls are TRBV6-5 and TRBJ1-5; D not certain. This CDR3 spans 15 amino acids. Deletions cut 7 bases from V and 6 bases from J, with 19 bases between. CDR1 MNHEY and CDR2 SVGAGI come from the germline V gene. CDR3 residues: CASNPREGVVQPQHF. CDR3 sequence (DNA): TGTGCCAGCAACCCCCGAGAGGGTGTGGTTCAGCCCCAGCATTTT.

V and J are TRBV18 and TRBJ1-2; the D is unclear. The V and J ends lost 3 bases and 6 bases respectively, with 8 bases between them. Germline lookup yields CDR1 KGHSH and CDR2 LQKENI. CDR3 size: 12 residues. The CDR3 coding sequence is TGTGCCAGCTCACCGACCGGGGATGGCTACACCTTC. Amino acid sequence: CASSPTGDGYTF.

This chain connects TRBV3-1 (or the pseudogene TRBV3-2) to TRBJ1-1, with no clear D. Germline V lookup: CDR1 LGHDT, CDR2 YNNKEL (reference sequence). The length of the CDR3 is 13 residues. V dropped 5 bases and J dropped 1 base, with 8 bases sitting between them. CDR3 in DNA: TGTGCCAGCAGCTTAAGAGGGAACACTGAAGCTTTCTTT. It yields the protein CASSLRGNTEAFF.

The chain employs TRBV5-1 and TRBJ2-3; D may be TRBD1 (6 bases). V was cut by 3 bases and J by 2 bases, with 13 bases left in between. Germline V gene data show CDR1 as SGHRS and CDR2 as YFSETQ. The CDR3 has 15 residues. CDR3 in amino acids: CASSWRQDPTDTQYF. CDR3 in DNA: TGCGCCAGCAGCTGGAGACAGGACCCCACAGATACGCAGTATTTT.

The rearrangement joins TRBV5-5 to TRBJ2-2, with D possibly TRBD2 on 5 matching bases. With 5 bases removed from V and 4 bases from J, the gap between germline ends came to 9 bases. The CDR3 contains 13 residues. Germline V gives CDR1 SGHKS, CDR2 YYEKEE (reference sequence). The chain's CDR3 is CASSPRGTGELFF. The CDR3 coding sequence is TGTGCCAGCAGTCCTCGGGGCACCGGGGAGCTGTTTTTT.

The chain carries TRBV15 and TRBJ2-7; D is unclear. Per germline, CDR1 LNHNV and CDR2 YYDKDF (reference sequence). Trimming stripped 5 bases from V and 3 bases from J, with 5 bases between. The length of the CDR3 is 11 residues. CDR3 loop: CATSGNYEQYF. The DNA for the CDR3 is TGTGCCACCAGCGGCAACTACGAGCAGTACTTC.

J is TRBJ2-3 and V is TRBV2; the D is unclear. Trimming took 2 bases from V and 2 from J, leaving 11 bases between them. Germline CDR1 reads SNHLY; CDR2 reads FYNNEI. The CDR3 is 15 amino acids. The CDR3 sequence: CASSESPGYTDTQYF. The CDR3 DNA sequence: TGTGCCAGCAGTGAAAGTCCCGGTTACACAGATACGCAGTATTTT. The entire variable domain, with the rest obtained from reference TRBV2 and TRBJ2-3, is as follows: EPEVTQTPSHQVTQMGQEVILRCVPISNHLYFYWYRQILGQKVEFLVSFYNNEISEKSEIFDDQFSVERPDGSNFTLKIRSTKLEDSAMYFCASSESPGYTDTQYFGPGTRLTVL.

The chain uses TRBV7-2 and TRBJ2-5, with 7 nucleotides matching TRBD2. Trimming cost V 0 bases and J 4 bases; bases outside gene matches: 5. CDR1 SGHTA and CDR2 FQGNSA come from the germline V gene. The CDR3 sequence is 15 residues long. The CDR3 region is CASSLAGAGVETQYF. CDR3 in DNA: TGTGCCAGCAGCTTAGCAGGGGCGGGGGTAGAGACCCAGTACTTC.

This rearrangement joins TRBV2 to TRBJ2-7; unclear D gene. The CDR3 totals 15 residues. The ends were cut back, 4 bases at V and 2 bases at J, with 15 bases in the middle. Germline CDR1 and CDR2: SNHLY and FYNNEI. CDR3 residues: CASSVRTSEAYEQYF. The CDR3 nucleotides are TGTGCCAGCAGTGTACGCACGAGTGAAGCCTACGAGCAGTACTTC.

The chain links TRBV5-5 to TRBJ1-2; TRBD1 matches 8 bases. Germline V gene data show CDR1 as SGHKS and CDR2 as YYEKEE (reference sequence). The CDR3 consists of 13 residues. V was clipped by 5 bases and J by 7 bases; unmatched bases: 7. The CDR3 spells CASRPTGGGGYTF. In DNA form, the CDR3 reads TGTGCCAGCAGACCCACAGGGGGGGGTGGCTACACCTTC. The full variable domain, with the rest looked up from reference TRBV5-5 and TRBJ1-2, is DAGVTQSPTHLIKTRGQQVTLRCSPISGHKSVSWYQQVLGQGPQFIFQYYEKEERGRGNFPDRFSARQFPNYSSELNVNALLLGDSALYLCASRPTGGGGYTFGSGTRLTVV.

The chain joins TRBV24-1 to TRBJ1-1; D perhaps matches TRBD1 (6 bases). Trimming stripped 8 bases from V and 4 bases from J, with 13 bases between. The CDR3 runs to 13 residues. From germline, CDR1 is KGHDR and CDR2 SFDVKD. The CDR3 protein is CATTGGASTEAFF. The CDR3, as DNA: TGTGCCACCACCGGGGGGGCCTCCACTGAAGCTTTCTTT.

The V call is TRBV7-9, the J call TRBJ1-1; tentatively, D is TRBD1 (5 bases). The CDR3 spans 15 residues. The ends were cut back, 2 bases at V and 1 base at J, with 11 bases in the middle. In germline, CDR1 is SEHNR, CDR2 FQNEAQ (reference sequence). This CDR3 is CASSLKGQQNTEAFF. The CDR3 bases are TGTGCCAGCAGCTTAAAAGGACAACAGAACACTGAAGCTTTCTTT.

This clone is a singleton in its sample. The chain combines TRBV28 with TRBJ2-2; TRBD1 agrees at 8 bases. CDR1 is MDHEN, CDR2 SYDVKM, per germline. J gave up 7 bases and V 3 bases, and 10 bases lay outside the gene matches. This CDR3 contains 16 residues. In DNA form, the CDR3 reads TGTGCCAGCAGTTTCCAGGGGGCTTCGAAAAACGGGGAGCTGTTTTTT. Translation: CASSFQGASKNGELFF.